The entry that follows covers one T cell receptor beta chain sequence. Antigen specificity is unknown. This specimen comes from a study of T cell responses to AZD1222 COVID-19 vaccine. General study results and limits: Baseline antibody screening turned up just six seropositive AZD1222 recipients. Among spike-specific TCRs, nearly half reportedly target unmutated variant regions. It should be noted that donors were predominantly white British and more often female, and clonal diversity was possibly underestimated.

V shed 1 base and J 7 bases; nucleotides not matched to a gene: 8. The CDR3 spans 16 residues. Germline values: CDR1 SGHTA, CDR2 FQGNSA. The assay was immunoSEQ multiplex PCR, and TCRdb's table has in-frame clones only and misses some. The repertoire has more than 75,000 clones, 83% of them found once; the top ten carry approximately 1.3%. The TCR sequence derives from an adult who received the AZD1222 COVID-19 vaccine. The V call is TRBV7-2, the J call TRBJ2-1; 9 bases map to TRBD2. The input for sequencing was peripheral blood, taken 28 days after the second AZD1222 dose. As DNA, the CDR3 is TGTGCCAGCAGCTTAGGAGGTAGCGGGAGAAGGAATGAGCAGTTCTTC. Its translation: CASSLGGSGRRNEQFF.